This is a list of T cell receptor beta chains from one sample in a study of blood T cell repertoires in COVID-19. The protocol was immunoSEQ multiplex PCR, while the TCRdb copy is restricted to in-frame clones and leaves out a portion. The sample lists around 280,000 clones; 85% to 90% were seen once. The sample was PBMCs or T cells enriched from blood (not recorded which). These receptor sequences come from a woman younger than 35 with acute COVID-19. Each CDR3 is given with its conserved first and last residue.

v_call: TRBV28
cdr3_aa: CASSRMNTEAFF

v_call: TRBV12-3/TRBV12-4
cdr3_aa: CASKRSTTGELFF

v_call: TRBV5-4
cdr3_aa: CASSTTSGSYQETQYF

v_call: TRBV7-8
cdr3_aa: CASSPPGTGLNSGLAAGRQETQYF

v_call: TRBV11-3
cdr3_aa: CASSSYRGPAYQPQHF

v_call: TRBV29-1
cdr3_aa: CSVVRDRGLGEQYF

v_call: TRBV25-1
cdr3_aa: CASSEDRTESIYGYTF

v_call: TRBV6-5
cdr3_aa: CASSLQGINSPLHF

v_call: TRBV19
cdr3_aa: CASSISSGSIDEQFF

v_call: TRBV7-3
cdr3_aa: CASSKQTNTGELFF

v_call: TRBV3-1/TRBV3-2
cdr3_aa: CASSLPGTSGADEQFF

v_call: TRBV27
cdr3_aa: CASSPPRKAGVRELFF

v_call: TRBV6-6
cdr3_aa: CASSRRDRASYGNQPQHF

v_call: TRBV7-9
cdr3_aa: CASSFGTYEQYF

v_call: TRBV7-9
cdr3_aa: CASSRRAGYGYTF

v_call: TRBV27
cdr3_aa: CASSLVGSPGNTIYF

v_call: TRBV27
cdr3_aa: CASSVGVANTEAFF

v_call: TRBV2
cdr3_aa: CASSYLNENSPLHF

v_call: TRBV7-9
cdr3_aa: CASSPTSNYGYTF

v_call: TRBV6-2/TRBV6-3
cdr3_aa: CASSLQGEGYEQYF

v_call: TRBV6-1
cdr3_aa: CASSEGGDRELIYGYTF

v_call: TRBV19
cdr3_aa: CASSIVGTAPRTEAFF

v_call: TRBV2
cdr3_aa: CASRGGWTDNTEAFF

v_call: TRBV5-8
cdr3_aa: CVTGLAGGQETQYF

v_call: TRBV7-6
cdr3_aa: CASSPGTGKAYEQYF

v_call: TRBV27
cdr3_aa: CASSPQTGWYIQYF

v_call: TRBV4-1
cdr3_aa: CASSLIVHLAQETQYF

v_call: TRBV18
cdr3_aa: CASSPSDREGSGELFF

v_call: TRBV6-6
cdr3_aa: CASSPSGTWEGYF

v_call: TRBV7-3
cdr3_aa: CASSPRSGYEQYF

v_call: TRBV30
cdr3_aa: CAWSVAPEGQPQHF

v_call: TRBV11-2
cdr3_aa: CASSSTGGDEQYF

v_call: TRBV5-1
cdr3_aa: CASSLELGQGGNEQFF

v_call: TRBV11-3
cdr3_aa: CASSDRTSSNNEQFF

v_call: TRBV12-3/TRBV12-4
cdr3_aa: CASSFVANEQFF

v_call: TRBV6-5
cdr3_aa: CASSYPGQTGANVLTF

v_call: TRBV7-6
cdr3_aa: CASSLRVAGAAGELFF

v_call: TRBV7-3
cdr3_aa: CASSLKRGSEQYF

v_call: TRBV15
cdr3_aa: CATSREGGAPDTQYF